These 19 T cell receptor beta chains were all obtained from the same sample, sequenced in a study of a mutant IDH1 vaccine in newly diagnosed glioma. Clones were sequenced by immunoSEQ multiplex PCR, and TCRdb holds only the in-frame ones, with some missing. The sample records roughly 38,000 clones, over 75% being singletons. No cognate antigen is known for these TCRs. Time point reported: week 35, safety follow-up. Alongside topical imiquimod, each dose of vaccine comprised 300 ug of mutant IDH1 20-mer peptide. The specimen comprised PBMCs, sampled from a glioma patient whose treatment included an IDH1 peptide vaccine. The receptors were sampled from a man aged 40-50 years with glioma.

The chain couples TRBV28 to TRBJ1-3, with unresolved D. Germline-derived CDR1 and CDR2 are MDHEN and SYDVKM. CDR3 length: 15 residues. V lost 2 bases to trimming and J lost 0 bases, with 8 bases between them. The CDR3: CASSLSQNSGNTIYF. The CDR3 DNA sequence: TGTGCCAGCAGTTTAAGTCAGAACTCTGGAAACACCATATATTTT.

CDR3 sequence: CAWSVYTLETQYF. Here the CDR3 DNA reads TGTGCCTGGAGTGTGTATACGCTAGAGACCCAGTACTTC. V usage is TRBV30 and J usage is TRBJ2-5; no firm D call. The CDR3 has 13 amino acids. V lost 0 bases, J lost 4 bases, and 9 bases lay in between. The germline CDR1 and CDR2 sequences are GTSNPN and SVGIG (reference sequence).

This clone was recorded once. The gene calls are TRBV7-9 and TRBJ2-7; D gene unclear. V gave up 2 bases and J gave up 6 bases, with 8 bases separating them. The CDR3 spans 12 residues. Per germline, CDR1 SEHNR and CDR2 FQNEAQ (reference sequence). The CDR3 loop reads CASSLRSGEQYF. The CDR3 DNA sequence: TGTGCCAGCAGCTTAAGGTCGGGCGAGCAGTACTTC.

The chain recombines TRBV5-1 with TRBJ2-3; no clear D. Germline V gene data show CDR1 as SGHRS and CDR2 as YFSETQ. The V gene lost 5 bases and the J gene lost 0 bases, with 7 bases spanning the gap. CDR3 size: 13 residues. Here the CDR3 reads CASRALSTDTQYF. For the CDR3, the DNA is TGCGCCAGCAGGGCACTTAGCACAGATACGCAGTATTTT.

CDR3 residues: CASRPGQQNTEAFF. For the CDR3, the DNA is TGTGCCAGCCGCCCTGGACAGCAGAACACTGAAGCTTTCTTT. This sequence joins TRBV27 and TRBJ1-1; D is possibly TRBD1 (6 bases). This CDR3 has 14 amino acids. V was cut by 8 bases and J by 1 base, with 14 bases left in between. CDR1 is MNHEY and CDR2 is SMNVEV in the germline V gene (reference sequence).

This chain links TRBV4-3 with TRBJ2-2; D possibly matches TRBD1 or TRBD2 (5 bases each). Trimming pared 4 bases from V and 6 bases from J, leaving 12 bases between. Germline loops: CDR1 LGHNA, CDR2 YSLEER. This CDR3 has 14 amino acids. The CDR3 region has the DNA TGCGCCAGCAGCCTGGGTGGGGGACCCGGGGAGCTGTTTTTT. This codes for CASSLGGGPGELFF.

The V and J genes are TRBV10-3 and TRBJ2-1; no definite D call. The germline gives CDR1 ENHRY, CDR2 SYGVKD. Trimming took off 3 bases at V and 0 bases at J, with 9 bases between the two ends. The CDR3 has 15 residues. The CDR3 here is CAISDWASSYNEQFF. The CDR3 DNA reads TGTGCCATCAGTGACTGGGCCAGCTCCTACAATGAGCAGTTCTTC.

The CDR3 protein is CSANLAGNTGELFF. The CDR3, as DNA: TGCAGCGCCAACCTAGCGGGGAACACCGGGGAGCTGTTTTTT. This chain links TRBV29-1 with TRBJ2-2, with TRBD2 matching over 8 bases. Germline CDR1 SQVTM, CDR2 ANQGSEA. Trimming at V came to 7 bases and at J to 1 base, leaving 5 bases not matched to a gene. This CDR3 comprises 14 residues.

The J gene is TRBJ2-7, the V gene TRBV11-3; D might be TRBD2 (6 bases). The ends were cut back, 0 bases at V and 2 bases at J, with 14 bases in the middle. In germline, CDR1 is SGHNT, CDR2 YENEEA. The CDR3 length is 16 residues. CDR3 loop: CASSLEMGGGTYEQYF. CDR3 coding DNA: TGTGCCAGCAGCTTAGAGATGGGGGGAGGAACCTACGAGCAGTACTTC.

V and J are TRBV28 and TRBJ1-2; 7 nucleotides align to TRBD1. The germline gives CDR1 MDHEN, CDR2 SYDVKM. This CDR3 is 13 amino acids long. With 5 bases clipped from V and 5 bases from J, the junction kept 5 bases outside the gene matches. This chain's CDR3 is CASSPAGGYGYTF. The CDR3 DNA is TGTGCCAGCAGTCCGGCAGGGGGGTATGGCTACACCTTC.

J is TRBJ2-3 and V is TRBV4-3, with D perhaps TRBD1 or TRBD2 (5 bases each). The V gene's germline CDR1 is LGHNA and CDR2 YSLEER. The CDR3 sequence is 16 residues long. The ends were cut back, 0 bases at V and 4 bases at J, with 14 bases in the middle. The CDR3, as DNA: TGCGCCAGCAGCCAAGAACCGGGACCAACCGCAGATACGCAGTATTTT. It encodes CASSQEPGPTADTQYF.

The rearrangement joins TRBV6-6 to TRBJ1-5; possible D gene TRBD1, 6 bases. Per the germline V gene, CDR1 is MNHNY and CDR2 is SVGAGI (reference sequence). CDR3 length: 15 amino acids. V was clipped by 6 bases and J by 0 bases, with 12 bases between them. CDR3 sequence reads: CASRAGDRSNQPQHF. For the CDR3, the DNA is TGTGCCAGCAGGGCAGGGGATCGTAGCAATCAGCCCCAGCATTTT.

The V gene is TRBV4-2, the J gene TRBJ1-2; D not certain. Trimming took 0 bases from V and 8 from J, leaving 16 bases between them. The CDR3 is 15 residues long. Germline-derived CDR1 and CDR2 are LGHNA and YNFKEQ. CDR3 loop: CASSQDSFSQGGYTF. The CDR3 DNA reads TGTGCCAGCAGCCAAGATTCGTTCTCCCAAGGCGGCTACACCTTC.

This clone was recorded once. The rearrangement links TRBV5-1 to TRBJ2-7, with 7 bases identical to TRBD2. V gave up 2 bases and J gave up 3 bases; unmatched junction bases: 8. There are 15 residues in the CDR3. Germline V gene lookup returns CDR1 SGHRS and CDR2 YFSETQ. DNA of the CDR3: TGCGCCAGCAGCTTTAGACTAGCAGGGAACTACGAGCAGTACTTC. Translation gives CASSFRLAGNYEQYF.

The rearrangement joins TRBV28 to TRBJ2-1, with a tentative D call TRBD2 (5 bases). V was shortened by 2 bases and J by 2 bases, with 13 bases between the two germline ends. The CDR3 is 16 amino acids. Germline lookup yields CDR1 MDHEN and CDR2 SYDVKM. As DNA, the CDR3 is TGTGCCAGCAGTTTAGGAGGCAGTCCGACCTACAATGAGCAGTTCTTC. Its protein is CASSLGGSPTYNEQFF.

The chain carries TRBV19 and TRBJ2-5; 8 nucleotides match TRBD1. Germline CDR1 and CDR2: LNHDA and SQIVND (reference sequence). The CDR3 has 16 amino acids. V was pared by 5 bases and J by 5 bases, with 13 bases of the junction left unmatched. CDR3 in amino acids: CASSVGAGGGRETQYF. Written as DNA, the CDR3 is TGTGCCAGTAGTGTTGGTGCAGGGGGCGGGCGGGAGACCCAGTACTTC.

The rearrangement uses TRBV13 and TRBJ2-3; TRBD2 matches 7 bases. The CDR3 loop spans 17 amino acids. Losses at the gene ends were 5 bases for V and 0 bases for J; bases not matched to a gene: 11. CDR1 and CDR2 from the germline V gene are PRHDT and FYEKMQ (reference sequence). The CDR3 is CASSPLLAESSTDTQYF. In DNA form, the CDR3 reads TGTGCCAGCAGCCCCCTTCTAGCGGAATCAAGCACAGATACGCAGTATTTT.

This chain links TRBV29-1 with TRBJ2-1; D gene ambiguous. V gave up 7 bases and J gave up 2 bases, with 9 bases separating them. Looked up from germline, CDR1 is SQVTM and CDR2 is ANQGSEA. This CDR3 is built from 12 residues. The CDR3 spells CSGTTPYNEQFF. CDR3 bases: TGCAGCGGAACTACCCCCTACAATGAGCAGTTCTTC.

The chain couples TRBV18 to TRBJ2-1; TRBD1 matches at 7 bases. Per the germline V gene, CDR1 is KGHSH and CDR2 is LQKENI. With 8 bases clipped from V and 5 bases from J, the junction kept 3 bases outside the gene matches. CDR3 size: 12 residues. The chain's CDR3 is CASQGDHNEQFF. The DNA for the CDR3 is TGTGCCAGCCAGGGGGACCACAATGAGCAGTTCTTC. The whole variable domain, filled in from reference TRBV18 and TRBJ2-1, reads NAGVMQNPRHLVRRRGQEARLRCSPMKGHSHVYWYRQLPEEGLKFMVYLQKENIIDESGMPKERFSAEFPKEGPSILRIQQVVRGDSAAYFCASQGDHNEQFFGPGTRLTVL.